This is a list of T cell receptor beta chains from one sample in a study of blood T cell repertoires in COVID-19. Sequenced by immunoSEQ multiplex PCR; TCRdb stores in-frame clones only, minus some. The sample contains a few hundred thousand clones, around 88% of which appear only once. Sequenced input: PBMCs or T cells enriched from blood (not recorded which). Receptors originate from a woman between 40 and 50 years old who had recovered from COVID-19. The CDR3 runs from the conserved cysteine through the conserved F or W. The order of the fields is D gene, clone size, J gene, V gene, CDR3 protein, CDR3 DNA. A D gene is named only where the DNA matches it firmly. Expanded clones get a size class; other rows say once, few or many, or leave the size out.

>TRBD2|NA|TRBJ2-5|TRBV30
CAWSHSGSSIETQYF
TGTGCCTGGAGTCACAGCGGGAGTAGCATAGAGACCCAGTACTTC
>TRBD1|NA|TRBJ2-5|TRBV5-6
CASSRTGRYLQETQYF
TGTGCCAGCAGCCGGACAGGGCGCTATCTCCAAGAGACCCAGTACTTC
>TRBD2|once|TRBJ2-2|TRBV27
CASSFPLSGRHTGELFF
TGTGCCAGCAGTTTCCCTCTTAGCGGGAGACACACCGGGGAGCTGTTTTTT
>NA|NA|TRBJ2-1|TRBV9
CASSGSSRSYNEQFF
TGTGCCAGCAGCGGTAGCTCCCGCTCCTACAATGAGCAGTTCTTC
>TRBD1|NA|TRBJ1-4|TRBV15
CATSSTVSTGEKLFF
TGTGCCACCAGCAGTACCGTTTCGACAGGGGAAAAACTGTTTTTT
>TRBD1|once|TRBJ2-7|TRBV11-1
CASSRTGGSYEQYF
TGTGCCAGCAGCCGTACAGGGGGATCCTACGAGCAGTACTTC
>TRBD2|NA|TRBJ2-7|TRBV10-2
CASSEYGRLYEQYF
TGCGCCAGCAGTGAGTACGGGAGGCTCTACGAGCAGTACTTC
>TRBD1|NA|TRBJ1-5|TRBV19
CASKGRDRGSRNQPQHF
TGTGCCAGTAAAGGGAGGGACAGGGGGTCTCGCAATCAGCCCCAGCATTTT
>NA|NA|TRBJ2-3|TRBV11-3
CASSLGHLGDTQYF
TGTGCCAGCAGCTTAGGGCACCTTGGAGATACGCAGTATTTT
>NA|NA|TRBJ1-6|TRBV7-9
CASSPGQYNSPLHF
TGTGCCAGCAGCCCAGGACAGTATAATTCACCCCTCCACTTT
>TRBD1|few|TRBJ1-1|TRBV7-2
CASSPAWTGNPIHTEAFF
TGTGCCAGCAGCCCCGCCTGGACAGGGAATCCCATCCACACTGAAGCTTTCTTT
>TRBD2|NA|TRBJ2-3|TRBV6-5
CASMTSRSTDTQYF
TGTGCCAGCATGACTAGCAGAAGCACAGATACGCAGTATTTT
>NA|once|TRBJ2-7|TRBV28
CASTSGGMEGEQYF
TGTGCCAGCACCTCGGGGGGCATGGAAGGCGAGCAGTACTTC
>TRBD2|NA|TRBJ2-1|TRBV18
CASSLPSSGRGGEQFF
TGTGCCAGCTCACTACCTTCTAGCGGGAGGGGAGGTGAGCAGTTCTTC
>NA|few|TRBJ1-2|TRBV20-1
CSASSRGHGYTF
TGCAGTGCTAGTTCCAGGGGTCATGGCTACACCTTC
>NA|NA|TRBJ2-7|TRBV13
CASSLGRSASYEQYF
TGTGCCAGCAGCTTAGGGAGGTCTGCCTCCTACGAGCAGTACTTC
>NA|NA|TRBJ2-1|TRBV28
CASSLRRSRGRFNEQFF
TGTGCCAGCAGTTTACGCCGATCCAGGGGGAGGTTCAATGAGCAGTTCTTC
>TRBD1|few|TRBJ2-7|TRBV4-3
CASSQGQGEFHEQYF
TGCGCCAGCAGCCAAGGACAGGGGGAGTTCCACGAGCAGTACTTC
>NA|NA|TRBJ2-7|TRBV28
CASSPAGTLSSYEQYF
TGTGCCAGCAGCCCAGCCGGGACACTTAGCTCCTACGAGCAGTACTTC
>NA|NA|TRBJ1-1|TRBV7-2
CASSFGGSMNTEAFF
TGTGCCAGCAGCTTCGGCGGCTCTATGAACACTGAAGCTTTCTTT
>TRBD1|once|TRBJ2-5|TRBV12-3/TRBV12-4
CASSDRGQQYF
TGTGCCAGCAGTGACAGGGGCCAACAGTACTTC
>TRBD2|NA|TRBJ2-1|TRBV28
CASRGLAGVSSYNEQFF
TGTGCCAGCAGGGGACTAGCGGGGGTGAGCTCCTACAATGAGCAGTTCTTC
>NA|NA|TRBJ2-5|TRBV29-1
CSVEIGAQETQYF
TGCAGCGTTGAGATAGGGGCCCAAGAGACCCAGTACTTC
>NA|once|TRBJ1-1|TRBV14
CASSLQVSVTEAFF
TGTGCCAGCAGCCTCCAGGTTTCGGTAACTGAAGCTTTCTTT
>NA|NA|TRBJ1-2|TRBV4-1
CASSQDRQYYGYTF
TGCGCCAGCAGCCAAGATCGACAGTACTATGGCTACACCTTC
>NA|many|TRBJ1-2|TRBV5-6
CASSLEAGEYGYTF
TGTGCCAGCAGCTTGGAGGCAGGCGAATATGGCTACACCTTC
>NA|NA|TRBJ1-1|TRBV6-2/TRBV6-3
CASSYDARPNTEAFF
TGTGCCAGCAGTTACGACGCCAGGCCGAACACTGAAGCTTTCTTT
>NA|NA|TRBJ2-1|TRBV4-3
CASSPGGGGPYNEQFF
TGCGCCAGCAGCCCGGGCGGAGGAGGGCCTTACAATGAGCAGTTCTTC
>NA|NA|TRBJ1-4|TRBV11-2
CASSYPGRAPEKLFF
TGTGCCAGCAGCTACCCGGGCAGGGCTCCTGAAAAACTGTTTTTT
>NA|NA|TRBJ2-2|TRBV30
CAWSVLDITGELFF
TGTGCCTGGAGTGTACTCGACATCACCGGGGAGCTGTTTTTT
>NA|once|TRBJ2-1|TRBV19
CASSGLGTRLGNEQFF
TGTGCCAGTAGTGGCCTGGGGACAAGGTTGGGCAATGAGCAGTTCTTC
>NA|NA|TRBJ1-2|TRBV12-3/TRBV12-4
CATVTGTGYGYTF
TGTGCCACCGTCACCGGTACGGGCTATGGCTACACCTTC